Below are 19 T cell receptor beta chains sequenced from a single sample in a study of post-analysis software for immune sequencing data. Findings of the study overall: TRBV5-6, TRBV5-1 and TRBV20-1 belonged to a set of roughly five TRBV segments that were more frequent in patients than controls.

Their antigen targets remain unknown. TCR beta cDNA libraries had unique molecular identifiers. A single record per CDR3 protein comes from TCRdb applying MiXCR to the PCR reads. The repertoire holds 650,000 to 850,000 distinct CDR3 sequences, roughly 58% seen once, with approximately 4.3% in the top ten. The sample consisted of blood. The receptors here all came from a girl aged 5-17 years with multiple sclerosis.

This clonotype was counted between two and nine times. The V gene is TRBV5-5, the J gene TRBJ2-7; 7 bases agree with TRBD2. Germline V lookup: CDR1 SGHKS, CDR2 YYEKEE (reference sequence). The CDR3 has 14 amino acids. With 4 bases clipped from V and 2 bases from J, the junction kept 6 bases outside the gene matches. The CDR3 protein is CASSQPSGAYEQYF. As DNA, the CDR3 is TGTGCCAGCAGCCAACCAAGCGGGGCCTACGAGCAGTACTTC.

This clonotype has just a few counts. V gene TRBV29-1 combines with J gene TRBJ2-5; 8 bases line up with TRBD2. Trimming at V came to 7 bases and at J to 4 bases, leaving 8 bases not matched to a gene. CDR3 length: 13 amino acids. Germline V gene sequence: CDR1 SQVTM, CDR2 ANQGSEA. The CDR3 coding sequence is TGCAGCGACGTTCTAGCGGGTGGAGAGACCCAGTACTTC. It codes for CSDVLAGGETQYF.

The chain employs TRBV5-1 and TRBJ2-7; possibly TRBD1 or TRBD2 for D (6 bases each). Germline V gene lookup returns CDR1 SGHRS and CDR2 YFSETQ. V dropped 4 bases and J dropped 1 base, with 12 bases sitting between them. The length of the CDR3 is 14 residues. In DNA, the CDR3 is TGCGCCAGCAGCAATTCGGGGGCATCCTACGAGCAGTACTTC. As protein: CASSNSGASYEQYF.

This chain uses TRBV29-1 with TRBJ2-1; the D is unclear. The CDR3 has 13 residues. Trimming took off 5 bases at V and 7 bases at J, with 15 bases between the two ends. Germline values: CDR1 SQVTM, CDR2 ANQGSEA. The DNA of the CDR3 is TGCAGCGTTCCGTACACGCTAGGGAATGAGCAGTTCTTC. Protein: CSVPYTLGNEQFF.

This clonotype was seen only once. CDR3 DNA: TGTGCCAGCAGTTCCCCGAAGGGGAACACTGAAGCTTTCTTT. It encodes CASSSPKGNTEAFF. The chain uses TRBV12-3 or TRBV12-4 and TRBJ1-1; D is undetermined. V lost 4 bases to trimming and J lost 1 base, with 10 bases between them. The CDR3 extends over 14 amino acids.

The table lists this clonotype with a count of one. The rearrangement uses TRBV7-2 and TRBJ2-1; 11 nucleotides agree with TRBD2. From germline, CDR1 is SGHTA and CDR2 FQGNSA. Trimming at V came to 2 bases and at J to 6 bases, leaving 12 bases not matched to a gene. The CDR3 has 18 residues. The CDR3: CASSLFGLGLAGSNEQFF. In nucleotides, the CDR3 is TGTGCCAGCAGCTTATTCGGGTTAGGACTAGCGGGCTCCAATGAGCAGTTCTTC.

The chain carries TRBV5-1 and TRBJ1-6; unclear D gene. In germline, CDR1 is SGHRS, CDR2 YFSETQ. The CDR3 has 15 residues. Trimming left V 0 bases short and J 8 bases short, with 12 bases between. In DNA, the CDR3 is TGCGCCAGCAGCTTGGATGGGAGAACCCATTCACCCCTCCACTTT. The encoded protein is CASSLDGRTHSPLHF.

The chain joins TRBV3-1 to TRBJ1-2; D is perhaps TRBD1 (5 bases). Germline V gene data show CDR1 as LGHDT and CDR2 as YNNKEL (reference sequence). The CDR3 runs 13 residues. V was clipped by 6 bases and J by 6 bases, with 14 bases between them. The CDR3 DNA sequence: TGTGCCAGCAGGCTAACAGGATCGGATGGCTACACCTTC. As protein: CASRLTGSDGYTF.

This clonotype has more than one count but fewer than ten. J is TRBJ2-5 and V is TRBV20-1; TRBD2 agrees at 7 bases. CDR3 length: 15 amino acids. After removal of 0 bases from V and 4 bases from J, the junction contained 8 bases not matched to a gene. The germline V gene encodes CDR1 DFQATT and CDR2 SNEGSKA (reference sequence). The DNA of the CDR3 is TGCAGTGCTAGAGATGGTGGGAGGGCCGGAGAGACCCAGTACTTC. This gives the protein CSARDGGRAGETQYF.

The rearrangement joins TRBV5-1 to TRBJ2-4; D may be TRBD2 (5 bases). V lost 2 bases to trimming and J lost 6 bases, with 18 bases between them. Germline CDR1 reads SGHRS; CDR2 reads YFSETQ. CDR3 size: 16 residues. The CDR3 protein is CASSLIPGSRANIQYF. For the CDR3, the DNA is TGCGCCAGCAGCTTAATTCCGGGATCCCGAGCAAACATTCAGTACTTC. Full variable domain (missing parts from reference TRBV5-1 and TRBJ2-4): KAGVTQTPRYLIKTRGQQVTLSCSPISGHRSVSWYQQTPGQGLQFLFEYFSETQRNKGNFPGRFSGRQFSNSRSEMNVSTLELGDSALYLCASSLIPGSRANIQYFGAGTRLSVL.

J is TRBJ2-3 and V is TRBV4-3, with 9 bases aligning to TRBD2. Germline V gene data show CDR1 as LGHNA and CDR2 as YSLEER. V trimming: 5 bases; J trimming: 3 bases; junction bases outside the gene matches: 9. The CDR3 runs to 16 residues. The CDR3 protein is CASSSGGLAGTDTQYF. CDR3 DNA sequence: TGCGCCAGCAGCTCGGGAGGGCTAGCGGGGACAGATACGCAGTATTTT.

This clonotype turned up a few times. CDR3 nucleotides: TGTGCCAGCAGAGACCTTATGGACGGTTTCAGCTCCTACGAGCAGTACTTC. Encoded protein: CASRDLMDGFSSYEQYF. The rearrangement links TRBV27 to TRBJ2-7; no definite D call. The V gene's germline CDR1 is MNHEY and CDR2 SMNVEV (reference sequence). This CDR3 is built from 17 residues. V was clipped by 6 bases and J by 0 bases, with 21 bases between them.

The gene calls are TRBV7-8 and TRBJ2-1; a possible D gene is TRBD1 (5 bases). V was pared by 6 bases and J by 6 bases, with 15 bases between. The CDR3 contains 14 residues. Germline V gene data show CDR1 as SGHVS and CDR2 as FQNEAQ. The CDR3 spells CASRDRTKGNEQFF. CDR3 sequence (DNA): TGTGCCAGCAGAGACCGGACAAAGGGCAATGAGCAGTTCTTC.

This clonotype showed up just a few times. The chain uses TRBV2 and TRBJ2-1; no firm D call. Germline-derived CDR1 and CDR2 are SNHLY and FYNNEI. The CDR3 runs to 13 residues. V was cut by 5 bases and J by 9 bases, with 14 bases left in between. CDR3 loop: CASSPRTKREQFF. The CDR3 DNA is TGTGCCAGCAGTCCCCGAACGAAGCGTGAGCAGTTCTTC.

The J gene is TRBJ2-1, the V gene TRBV7-9, with TRBD1 identical over 9 bases. Trimming took 2 bases from V and 12 from J; bases not matched to a gene: 8. The CDR3 totals 14 residues. Germline lookup yields CDR1 SEHNR and CDR2 FQNEAQ (reference sequence). CDR3 nucleotides: TGTGCCAGCAGCTTATTACCTTCGACAGGGGGGCAGTTCTTC. Translating it yields CASSLLPSTGGQFF.

CDR3 loop: CASLPRGLAGQETQYF. The DNA for the CDR3 is TGTGCCAGTCTACCTAGGGGACTAGCGGGACAAGAGACCCAGTACTTC. The chain recombines TRBV6-1 with TRBJ2-5; 13 positions agree with TRBD2. The V segment lost 9 bases and the J segment 2 bases; nucleotides outside the gene matches: 9. CDR3 size: 16 residues. The germline V gene has CDR1 MNHNS and CDR2 SASEGT.

The chain employs TRBV9 and TRBJ2-7; D is uncertain. CDR1 is SGDLS and CDR2 is YYNGEE in the germline V gene. V lost 4 bases and J 3 bases, leaving 14 bases between the germline ends. The CDR3 is 14 amino acids. The CDR3 here is CASSPSMGRYEQYF. The CDR3 DNA reads as TGTGCCAGCAGCCCTTCCATGGGCCGCTACGAGCAGTACTTC.

The chain carries TRBV12-3 or TRBV12-4 and TRBJ2-5, with 11 bases that match TRBD2. The junction had 9 bases not matched to a gene; V was cut back by 6 bases and J by 3 bases. The CDR3 covers 16 residues. The CDR3 DNA reads as TGTGCCAGCAGCCGACGGACTAGCGGGCGTGAAGAGACCCAGTACTTC. Its translation: CASSRRTSGREETQYF.

This clonotype was seen only a few times. This chain links TRBV20-1 with TRBJ2-7; the D gene is possibly TRBD1 (6 bases). With 5 bases removed from V and 2 bases from J, the gap between germline ends came to 16 bases. Germline V CDR1 and CDR2: DFQATT, SNEGSKA (reference sequence). The CDR3 is made up of 14 amino acids. The CDR3 nucleotides are TGCAGTGCTCCTACAGGGTCGCTCACCTACGAGCAGTACTTC. It specifies CSAPTGSLTYEQYF.